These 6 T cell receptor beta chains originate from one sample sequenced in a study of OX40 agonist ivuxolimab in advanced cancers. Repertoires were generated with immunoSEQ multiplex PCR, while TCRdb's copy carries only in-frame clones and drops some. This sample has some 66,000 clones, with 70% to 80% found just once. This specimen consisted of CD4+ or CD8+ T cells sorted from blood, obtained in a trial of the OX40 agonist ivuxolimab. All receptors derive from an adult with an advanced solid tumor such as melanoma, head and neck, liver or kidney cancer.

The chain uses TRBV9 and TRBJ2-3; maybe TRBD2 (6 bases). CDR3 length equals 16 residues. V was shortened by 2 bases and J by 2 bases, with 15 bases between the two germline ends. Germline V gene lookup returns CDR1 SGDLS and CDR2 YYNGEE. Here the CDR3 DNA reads TGTGCCAGCAGCGTCCGGGACTTATTTACCACAGATACGCAGTATTTT. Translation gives CASSVRDLFTTDTQYF.

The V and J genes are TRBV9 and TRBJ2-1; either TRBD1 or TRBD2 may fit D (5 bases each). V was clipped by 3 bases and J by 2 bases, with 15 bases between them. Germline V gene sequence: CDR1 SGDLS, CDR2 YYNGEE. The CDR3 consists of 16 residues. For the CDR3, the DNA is TGTGCCAGCAGCGGAGGGGTCTGGGGGACCTACAATGAGCAGTTCTTC. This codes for CASSGGVWGTYNEQFF.

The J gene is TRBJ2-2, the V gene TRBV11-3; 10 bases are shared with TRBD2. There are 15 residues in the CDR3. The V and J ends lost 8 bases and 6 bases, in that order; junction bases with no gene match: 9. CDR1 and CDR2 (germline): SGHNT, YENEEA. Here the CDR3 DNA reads TGTGCCAGCGGGGGACAGCTAGCGGGAGCCGGGGAGCTGTTTTTT. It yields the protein CASGGQLAGAGELFF.

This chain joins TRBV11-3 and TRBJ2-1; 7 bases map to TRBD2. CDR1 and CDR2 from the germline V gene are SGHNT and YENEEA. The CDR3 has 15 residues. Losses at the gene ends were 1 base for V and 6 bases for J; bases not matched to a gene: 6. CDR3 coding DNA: TGTGCCAGCAGCTTAGGCGGGAGTTTGAGCAATGAGCAGTTCTTC. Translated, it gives CASSLGGSLSNEQFF.

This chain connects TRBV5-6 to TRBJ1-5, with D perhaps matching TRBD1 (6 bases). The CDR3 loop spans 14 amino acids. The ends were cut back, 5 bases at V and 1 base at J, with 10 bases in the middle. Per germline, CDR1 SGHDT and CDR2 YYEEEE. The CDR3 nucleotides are TGTGCCAGCAGTCCGACAGGCAGCAATCAGCCCCAGCATTTT. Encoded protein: CASSPTGSNQPQHF.

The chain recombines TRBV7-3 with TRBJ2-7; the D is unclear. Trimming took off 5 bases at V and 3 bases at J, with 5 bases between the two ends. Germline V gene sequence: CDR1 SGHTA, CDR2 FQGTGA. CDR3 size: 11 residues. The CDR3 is CASSDGYEQYF. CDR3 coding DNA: TGTGCCAGCAGCGACGGCTACGAGCAGTACTTC.